A single sample gave rise to the 18 T cell receptor beta chains below, sequenced in a study of T cells in Graves' hyperthyroidism and ophthalmopathy. Template material for amplifying TCR beta CDR3 regions consisted of RNA transcripts. HTBI primers were used for first-round RT-PCR of the TCR CDR3. A single record per CDR3 protein comes from TCRdb applying MiXCR to the multiplex PCR reads. The sample records about 420,000 distinct CDR3 sequences, around a sixth being singletons. Sequenced sample: blood. The receptors stem from a woman younger than 30 with Graves' hyperthyroidism.

This clonotype was picked up many times. V gene TRBV5-1 combines with J gene TRBJ2-7; 10 bases match TRBD1. The V gene's germline CDR1 is SGHRS and CDR2 YFSETQ. The CDR3 runs to 14 residues. The V and J ends lost 7 bases and 2 bases, in that order; junction bases with no gene match: 6. The CDR3 DNA is TGCGCCAGCGTGCAAGGACAGGGGGCCTACGAGCAGTACTTC. It yields the protein CASVQGQGAYEQYF.

This clonotype has a count of ten or more. CDR3: CASSFAGGGYTF. For the CDR3, the DNA is TGTGCCAGCAGCTTCGCAGGGGGAGGCTACACCTTC. V gene TRBV7-9 combines with J gene TRBJ1-2, with 7 nucleotides matching TRBD1. The V segment lost 3 bases and the J segment 8 bases; nucleotides outside the gene matches: 3. Germline CDR1 is SEHNR and CDR2 is FQNEAQ (reference sequence). This CDR3 is 12 amino acids long.

The genes are TRBV27 and TRBJ1-5; tentatively, D is TRBD1 (6 bases). The V and J ends lost 0 bases and 4 bases respectively, with 10 bases between them. Germline lookup yields CDR1 MNHEY and CDR2 SMNVEV (reference sequence). The CDR3 totals 15 residues. As DNA, the CDR3 is TGTGCCAGCAGTTTATCGACAGGATGGAATCAGCCCCAGCATTTT. Amino acid sequence: CASSLSTGWNQPQHF.

This clonotype was picked up many times. CDR3 region: CASSEAARNYGYTF. The CDR3, as DNA: TGTGCCAGCAGTGAAGCGGCCAGAAACTATGGCTACACCTTC. The chain couples TRBV6-1 to TRBJ1-2; no reliable D call. Germline CDR1 MNHNS, CDR2 SASEGT. This CDR3 is 14 amino acids long. Trimming removed 0 bases from V and 2 bases from J, with 7 bases in between.

This clonotype was seen ten or more times. The chain couples TRBV12-3 or TRBV12-4 to TRBJ1-5; no clear D gene. This CDR3 is 12 amino acids long. Trimming took off 5 bases at V and 7 bases at J, with 9 bases between the two ends. The CDR3 sequence: CASSPSSQPQHF. The CDR3 DNA sequence: TGTGCCAGCAGTCCCAGCAGCCAGCCCCAGCATTTT.

Notes on this clonotype: One junction end disagrees with the germline gene, perhaps due to a read error. This chain joins TRBV5-1 and TRBJ2-7, with a possible D match to TRBD1 (6 bases). Germline lookup yields CDR1 SGHRS and CDR2 YFSETQ. The CDR3 sequence is 13 residues long. In DNA form, the CDR3 reads TGCGCCAGCAGCCCTGGACAGACCTACGAGCAGCACTTC. Translated: CASSPGQTYEQHF.

At least ten counts were recorded for this clonotype. The genes are TRBV7-2 and TRBJ2-2; TRBD2 matches 9 bases. This CDR3 contains 16 residues. Germline CDR1 SGHTA, CDR2 FQGNSA. Trimming at V came to 2 bases and at J to 6 bases, leaving 7 bases not matched to a gene. The CDR3 DNA sequence: TGTGCCAGCAGCTTAAGGCTAGCGGGATTGCCCGGGGAGCTGTTTTTT. Amino acid sequence: CASSLRLAGLPGELFF.

This clonotype was counted ten times or more. This CDR3 reads CASSPGVTGNSPLHF. CDR3 nucleotides: TGTGCCAGCAGTCCGGGGGTTACTGGGAATTCACCCCTCCACTTT. This rearrangement joins TRBV28 to TRBJ1-6, with D perhaps matching TRBD1 (5 bases). This CDR3 has 15 amino acids. Trimming cost V 5 bases and J 7 bases, with 15 bases left between them. The germline gives CDR1 MDHEN, CDR2 SYDVKM.

This clonotype was seen many times. CDR3 amino acids: CASSQLRVAAWSPLHF. CDR3 DNA sequence: TGTGCCAGCAGCCAATTACGAGTTGCGGCGTGGTCACCCCTCCACTTT. The rearrangement uses TRBV3-1 and TRBJ1-6; no clear D. V gave up 2 bases and J gave up 10 bases, with 18 bases separating them. Germline V lookup: CDR1 LGHDT, CDR2 YNNKEL (reference sequence). The CDR3 totals 16 residues.

This clonotype was picked up many times. This chain connects TRBV18 to TRBJ1-2, with TRBD1 matching over 7 bases. V shed 3 bases, J shed 4 bases, and the junction held 5 bases outside the gene matches. The CDR3 loop spans 14 amino acids. Germline values: CDR1 KGHSH, CDR2 LQKENI. The CDR3 region is CASSPEGGTYGYTF. DNA of the CDR3: TGTGCCAGCTCACCGGAAGGGGGCACCTATGGCTACACCTTC.

This clonotype appeared a single time. The V and J genes are TRBV19 and TRBJ1-5, with no clear D. V lost 5 bases, J lost 4 bases, and 18 bases lay in between. Per germline, CDR1 LNHDA and CDR2 SQIVND (reference sequence). This CDR3 is 16 amino acids long. CDR3 amino acids: CASSPHPAATNQPQHF. The CDR3 nucleotides read TGTGCCAGTAGTCCCCATCCGGCGGCCACGAATCAGCCCCAGCATTTT.

In its sample, this clonotype was seen many times. The chain recombines TRBV12-3 or TRBV12-4 with TRBJ2-7; possibly TRBD2 for D (6 bases). This CDR3 spans 15 amino acids. V was clipped by 4 bases and J by 2 bases, with 15 bases between them. The CDR3 region is CASSSSSAPTYEQYF. CDR3 nucleotides: TGTGCCAGCAGTTCTTCTAGCGCACCTACCTACGAGCAGTACTTC.

In its sample, this clonotype was seen many times. This rearrangement joins TRBV19 to TRBJ1-2; perhaps TRBD1 as D (6 bases). The CDR3 has 16 amino acids. Germline lookup yields CDR1 LNHDA and CDR2 SQIVND (reference sequence). Trimming removed 3 bases from V and 5 bases from J, with 19 bases in between. CDR3 coding DNA: TGTGCCAGTAGTATCAGGGGTAGGGCCGATGCTTATGGCTACACCTTC. It specifies CASSIRGRADAYGYTF.

This clonotype was recorded many times. The chain recombines TRBV19 with TRBJ1-1, with TRBD1 identical over 7 bases. This CDR3 contains 15 residues. CDR1 and CDR2 from the germline V gene are LNHDA and SQIVND (reference sequence). V gave up 6 bases and J gave up 8 bases; unmatched junction bases: 15. This chain's CDR3 is CASRPGGGGASEAFF. DNA for the CDR3: TGTGCCAGTAGACCTGGGGGAGGGGGCGCATCAGAAGCTTTCTTT.

This clonotype was seen ten or more times. This chain uses TRBV10-3 with TRBJ2-7; TRBD1 matches 7 bases. Germline lookup yields CDR1 ENHRY and CDR2 SYGVKD. The J segment lost 7 bases and the V segment lost 4 bases, leaving 10 bases of the junction unmatched. There are 14 residues in the CDR3. The CDR3 DNA sequence: TGTGCCATCAGTGTTGAGGGGGCTAATACAGAGCAGTACTTC. As protein: CAISVEGANTEQYF.

As regards this clonotype: Just one base apart from a much larger clone, this may be a read error. This CDR3 fails to terminate in the conserved phenylalanine or tryptophan, so it likely reflects a read error. This sequence joins TRBV5-5 and TRBJ2-5, with a possible D match to TRBD1 (5 bases). From germline, CDR1 is SGHKS and CDR2 YYEKEE (reference sequence). V gave up 4 bases and J gave up 5 bases, with 18 bases separating them. This CDR3 is 15 amino acids long. Written as DNA, the CDR3 is TGTGCCAGCAGCGCAGGACATCAGTTATGGGAGACCCAGTACCTC. It is translated as CASSAGHQLWETQYL.

This clonotype has ten or more counts. V and J are TRBV11-1 and TRBJ2-3, with D perhaps matching TRBD2 (6 bases). Germline V gene data show CDR1 as SGHAT and CDR2 as FQDESV (reference sequence). CDR3 size: 18 residues. The V gene lost 3 bases and the J gene lost 2 bases, with 21 bases spanning the gap. CDR3 sequence (DNA): TGTGCCAGCAGCTTCATGTCGACTGCGGGGAGTCTCACAGATACGCAGTATTTT. Protein: CASSFMSTAGSLTDTQYF.

The chain is built from TRBV19 and TRBJ1-6; D uncertain. The CDR3 consists of 15 residues. V lost 3 bases to trimming and J lost 12 bases, with 18 bases between them. Germline-derived CDR1 and CDR2 are LNHDA and SQIVND (reference sequence). CDR3 residues: CASSMQTVLLGPLHF. In DNA, the CDR3 is TGTGCCAGTAGTATGCAGACCGTCCTTCTCGGACCCCTCCACTTT.